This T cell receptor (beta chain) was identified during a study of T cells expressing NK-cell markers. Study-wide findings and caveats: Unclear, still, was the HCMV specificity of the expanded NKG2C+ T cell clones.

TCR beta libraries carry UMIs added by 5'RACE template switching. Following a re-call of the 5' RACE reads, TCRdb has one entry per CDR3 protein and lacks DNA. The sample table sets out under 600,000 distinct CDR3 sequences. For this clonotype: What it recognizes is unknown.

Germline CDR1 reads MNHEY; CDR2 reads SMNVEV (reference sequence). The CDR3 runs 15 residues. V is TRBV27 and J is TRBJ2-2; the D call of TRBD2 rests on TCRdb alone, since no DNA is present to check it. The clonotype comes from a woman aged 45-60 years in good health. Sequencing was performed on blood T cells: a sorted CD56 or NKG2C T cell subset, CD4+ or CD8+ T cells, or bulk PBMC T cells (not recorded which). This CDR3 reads CASSREVAGTGELFF.